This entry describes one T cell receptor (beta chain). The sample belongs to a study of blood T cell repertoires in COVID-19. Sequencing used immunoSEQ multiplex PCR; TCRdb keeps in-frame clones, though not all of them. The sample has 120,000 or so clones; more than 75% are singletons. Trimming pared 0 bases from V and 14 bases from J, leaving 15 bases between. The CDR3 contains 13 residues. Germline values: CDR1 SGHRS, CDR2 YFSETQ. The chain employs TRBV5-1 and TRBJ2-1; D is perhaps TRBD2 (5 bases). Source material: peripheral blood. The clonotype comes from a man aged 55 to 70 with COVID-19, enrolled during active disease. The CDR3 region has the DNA TGCGCCAGCAGCTTGGAGAGCGGCCTTCAGAAGTTCTTC. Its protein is CASSLESGLQKFF.